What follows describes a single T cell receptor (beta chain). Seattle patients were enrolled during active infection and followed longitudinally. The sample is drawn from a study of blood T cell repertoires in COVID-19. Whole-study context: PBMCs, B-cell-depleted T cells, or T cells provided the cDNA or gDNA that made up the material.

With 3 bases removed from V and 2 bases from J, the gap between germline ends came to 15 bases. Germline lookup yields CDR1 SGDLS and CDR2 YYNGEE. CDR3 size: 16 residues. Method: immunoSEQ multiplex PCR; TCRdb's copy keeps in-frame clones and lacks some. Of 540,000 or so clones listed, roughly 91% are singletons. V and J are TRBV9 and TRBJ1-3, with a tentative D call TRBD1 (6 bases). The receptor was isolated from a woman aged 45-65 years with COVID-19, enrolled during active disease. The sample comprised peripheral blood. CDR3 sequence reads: CASSAEGEWAGNTIYF. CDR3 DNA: TGTGCCAGCAGCGCAGAGGGGGAATGGGCTGGAAACACCATATATTTT.